Below, 12 T cell receptor beta chains from the same sample are listed, as sequenced in a study of CD8 T cells in ankylosing spondylitis. Study-level results: Roughly eight highly homologous variants made up a TCR beta motif that seemed to typify ankylosing spondylitis blood.

TCRdb reprocessed the 5' RACE reads with MiXCR, giving one entry per CDR3 protein. This sample has fewer than 550,000 distinct CDR3 sequences; approximately 5.3% occur once, and the top ten carry under 4.5%. Their recognized antigens are unknown. Sample: blood, either unsorted or a sorted T cell fraction (not recorded which). These receptor sequences come from a male donor with ankylosing spondylitis.

Ten or more counts support this clonotype. The rearrangement links TRBV20-1 to TRBJ1-5; no reliable D call. Trimming left V 6 bases short and J 1 base short, with 13 bases between. The CDR3 covers 14 residues. Germline lookup yields CDR1 DFQATT and CDR2 SNEGSKA (reference sequence). The CDR3 loop is CSALRLFSNQPQHF. CDR3 DNA sequence: TGCAGTGCCCTCCGTCTGTTCAGCAATCAGCCCCAGCATTTT.

Many counts were recorded for this clonotype. J is TRBJ2-1 and V is TRBV11-2, with 7 bases matching TRBD2. Germline V lookup: CDR1 SGHAT, CDR2 FQNNGV. The CDR3 is made up of 14 amino acids. The V segment lost 1 base and the J segment 12 bases; nucleotides outside the gene matches: 9. CDR3 region: CASSLVKRGRGQFF. CDR3 DNA: TGTGCCAGCAGCTTAGTAAAGAGAGGGAGGGGGCAGTTCTTC.

Ten or more counts support this clonotype. The V call is TRBV7-2, the J call TRBJ2-2, with D tentatively TRBD2 (5 bases). There are 14 residues in the CDR3. Trimming cost V 7 bases and J 0 bases, with 9 bases left between them. Germline CDR1 and CDR2: SGHTA and FQGNSA. CDR3 coding DNA: TGTGCCAGCAACCAGCGGTCGAACACCGGGGAGCTGTTTTTT. Translated: CASNQRSNTGELFF.

This clonotype was counted ten times or more. The J gene is TRBJ2-1, the V gene TRBV12-3 or TRBV12-4; D possibly corresponds to TRBD2 (5 bases). With 3 bases removed from V and 5 bases from J, the gap between germline ends came to 11 bases. This CDR3 is 14 amino acids long. The CDR3 DNA is TGTGCCAGCAGTTTTCAGGACTTTAACAATGAGCAGTTCTTC. This encodes CASSFQDFNNEQFF.

This clonotype was found many times. The chain has TRBV5-1 and TRBJ2-3, with a possible D match to TRBD2 (6 bases). V dropped 0 bases and J dropped 3 bases, with 11 bases sitting between them. The germline V gene encodes CDR1 SGHRS and CDR2 YFSETQ. The CDR3 loop spans 15 amino acids. CDR3 DNA: TGCGCCAGCAGCTTGGGGGTAGGGAGGACAGATACGCAGTATTTT. Translation gives CASSLGVGRTDTQYF.

This clonotype showed up many times. The V call is TRBV18, the J call TRBJ1-1; TRBD1 matches at 8 bases. The CDR3 consists of 15 residues. The J segment lost 2 bases and the V segment lost 3 bases, leaving 5 bases of the junction unmatched. Germline CDR1 reads KGHSH; CDR2 reads LQKENI. The CDR3 bases are TGTGCCAGCTCACCGGACAGGGTATTTAACACTGAAGCTTTCTTT. This encodes CASSPDRVFNTEAFF.

This clonotype showed up many times. The rearrangement uses TRBV12-3 or TRBV12-4 and TRBJ1-1; D not resolved. V lost 6 bases and J lost 6, with 14 bases in between. The CDR3 is 13 amino acids. The CDR3 protein is CASRVGLGSEAFF. Here the CDR3 DNA reads TGTGCCAGCAGGGTGGGTTTGGGTTCTGAAGCTTTCTTT.

In its sample, this clonotype was seen a few times. In DNA, the CDR3 is TGTGCCAGCAACCCCGAACAGGGGAATACGCAGTATTTT. It is translated as CASNPEQGNTQYF. V usage is TRBV2 and J usage is TRBJ2-3; 7 positions match TRBD1. Unmatched junction bases numbered 8, after V lost 7 bases and J lost 7 bases. The CDR3 is 13 residues long. CDR1 and CDR2 (germline): SNHLY, FYNNEI.

There are many counts of this clonotype. This chain connects TRBV15 to TRBJ1-6, with D possibly matching TRBD1 (5 bases). CDR1 is LNHNV and CDR2 is YYDKDF in the germline V gene (reference sequence). V lost 0 bases, J lost 6 bases, and 9 bases lay in between. The CDR3 covers 15 residues. CDR3 nucleotides: TGTGCCACCAGCAGAGACCCCGGGGCTAATTCACCCCTCCACTTT. Translating gives CATSRDPGANSPLHF.

This clonotype has a handful of counts. In DNA form, the CDR3 reads TGCAGTGCTATACAGGGAGTCACTGAAGCTTTCTTT. Translation gives CSAIQGVTEAFF. The chain carries TRBV20-1 and TRBJ1-1, with D perhaps TRBD1 (6 bases). The CDR3 length is 12 residues. Trimming removed 4 bases at V and 4 bases at J, with 10 bases between. The V gene's germline CDR1 is DFQATT and CDR2 SNEGSKA (reference sequence).

This clonotype has only a few counts. CDR3 protein: CASSQEGTSFETQYF. For the CDR3, the DNA is TGCGCCAGCAGCCAAGAAGGGACTAGCTTTGAGACCCAGTACTTC. The genes are TRBV4-3 and TRBJ2-5; TRBD2 agrees at 9 bases. V lost 0 bases to trimming and J lost 5 bases; unmatched junction nucleotides: 4. The germline V gene encodes CDR1 LGHNA and CDR2 YSLEER. CDR3 length: 15 residues.

The genes are TRBV3-1 and TRBJ2-5; 8 nucleotides agree with TRBD1. Germline V lookup: CDR1 LGHDT, CDR2 YNNKEL (reference sequence). The CDR3 is 15 amino acids. Losses at the gene ends were 3 bases for V and 4 bases for J; bases not matched to a gene: 7. The CDR3 DNA sequence: TGTGCCAGCAGCCACCGCCAGGGGGCGGGAGAGACCCAGTACTTC. This codes for CASSHRQGAGETQYF.